Sequencing of this T cell receptor (beta chain) was carried out in a study of low-dose radiotherapy and immunotherapy resistance in tumors. Study overall: Cohort 2 patients were irradiated with 1 Gy every two weeks, reaching 13 Gy over 26 weeks. Aspirin was taken orally by patients at 300 mg daily for four cycles from cycle 1 day 1.

As for this clonotype: This likely reflects a read error, since a far larger clone is one base away.

TRAV- and TRBV-specific primers, spanning alpha and beta chains, primed first-strand cDNA. TCRs were amplified for about 18 PCR cycles with a constant-region primer and V-primer adapter. One entry per CDR3 protein results from TCRdb running MiXCR on the reads. The sample contains about 82,000 distinct CDR3 sequences, approximately 19% of which appear only once. Stated time point: before trial treatment. Donors, who were enrolled in a single-arm phase I dose-escalation trial, received nivolumab, ipilimumab, aspirin, low-dose cyclophosphamide and low-dose radiotherapy. Those eligible were patients bearing advanced solid tumors lacking tumor-infiltrating lymphocytes. J gave up 11 bases and V 3 bases, and 12 bases lay outside the gene matches. The CDR3 runs to 14 residues. Germline V CDR1 and CDR2: SGDLS, YYNGEE.

The starting material was PBMCs, obtained before treatment. The rearrangement links TRBV9 to TRBJ2-5; 8 positions match TRBD1. The TCR originated in a male donor with prostate cancer. The CDR3 loop reads CASSGGQAYNEQYF. The CDR3 region has the DNA TGTGCCAGCAGCGGGGGACAGGCCTACAATGAGCAGTACTTC.